A single sample gave rise to the 17 T cell receptor beta chains below, sequenced in a study of T cells in Graves' hyperthyroidism and ophthalmopathy. Amplified regions were TCR beta CDR3 sequences from RNA transcripts. When the TCR CDR3 underwent first-round RT-PCR, the HTBI primer set was used. TCRdb re-analysed the multiplex PCR reads in MiXCR, keeping a single row per CDR3 protein. The top ten hold around 8% of the sample, which has some 770,000 distinct CDR3 sequences, over 15% seen once. The sequencing sample was made of blood. Receptors originate from a man younger than 35 with Graves' hyperthyroidism.

The chain employs TRBV6-1 and TRBJ2-1; TRBD2 might be the D (5 bases). CDR1 is MNHNS, CDR2 SASEGT, per germline. The CDR3 loop spans 14 amino acids. V gave up 6 bases and J gave up 3 bases, with 12 bases separating them. The CDR3 is CASSHLALYNEQFF. DNA of the CDR3: TGTGCCAGCAGCCATCTAGCACTCTACAATGAGCAGTTCTTC.

This clonotype was picked up a small number of times. V and J are TRBV10-2 and TRBJ2-2; 7 nucleotides agree with TRBD2. V gave up 6 bases and J gave up 7 bases; unmatched junction bases: 8. The CDR3 runs 14 residues. Germline values: CDR1 WSHSY, CDR2 SAAADI. The CDR3 DNA follows: TGCGCCAGCAGGGCTAGCGGAGGGGACGGGGAGCTGTTTTTT. Its protein is CASRASGGDGELFF.

This clonotype has ten or more counts. This sequence joins TRBV2 and TRBJ2-7; 9 nucleotides align to TRBD2. The CDR3 has 13 amino acids. Germline V gene lookup returns CDR1 SNHLY and CDR2 FYNNEI. The junction had 4 bases not matched to a gene; V was cut back by 7 bases and J by 3 bases. The CDR3 spells CASTAGGGYEQYF. The CDR3 bases are TGTGCCAGCACAGCGGGAGGAGGCTACGAGCAGTACTTC.

J is TRBJ2-1 and V is TRBV6-5; TRBD1 or TRBD2 may be the D gene (5 bases each). The length of the CDR3 is 15 residues. V gave up 2 bases and J gave up 4 bases, with 12 bases separating them. Germline CDR1 is MNHEY and CDR2 is SVGAGI. CDR3 nucleotide sequence: TGTGCCAGCAGTTACCTGTCGGGGCCTTACAATGAGCAGTTCTTC. Translated, it gives CASSYLSGPYNEQFF.

This clonotype has ten or more counts. The J gene is TRBJ2-7, the V gene TRBV6-5; D is unresolved. This CDR3 is built from 14 residues. With 0 bases removed from V and 3 bases from J, the gap between germline ends came to 9 bases. Germline-derived CDR1 and CDR2 are MNHEY and SVGAGI. The CDR3 DNA is TGTGCCAGCAGTTACTCTAAGAGCATCTACGAGCAGTACTTC. Translation gives CASSYSKSIYEQYF.

This clonotype was recorded at least ten times. The CDR3 DNA sequence: TGTGCCAGCAGTGACGGGGCGGCTAGCGGATCAGATACGCAGTATTTT. It translates to CASSDGAASGSDTQYF. The gene calls are TRBV6-2 or TRBV6-3 and TRBJ2-3, with TRBD2 identical over 7 bases. The CDR3 extends over 16 amino acids. The ends lost 5 bases at V and 4 bases at J; junction bases unmatched: 12. Germline V lookup: CDR1 MNHEY, CDR2 SVGEGT.

Only a few counts were recorded for this clonotype. DNA of the CDR3: TGCAGTGCTACGGGGGTTGGCTATGGCTACACCTTC. Protein sequence: CSATGVGYGYTF. The chain has TRBV20-1 and TRBJ1-2; possible D gene TRBD1, 5 bases. CDR3 length: 12 residues. Germline V lookup: CDR1 DFQATT, CDR2 SNEGSKA (reference sequence). V dropped 4 bases and J dropped 4 bases, with 10 bases sitting between them.

This clonotype was recorded many times. This chain connects TRBV12-3 or TRBV12-4 to TRBJ2-5; unclear D gene. The V and J ends lost 6 bases and 0 bases respectively, with 5 bases between them. The CDR3 covers 12 residues. The CDR3 protein is CASSQYQETQYF. The CDR3 DNA reads as TGTGCCAGCAGCCAGTACCAAGAGACCCAGTACTTC.

The genes are TRBV9 and TRBJ2-7; 11 bases map to TRBD2. CDR3 length: 15 amino acids. CDR1 SGDLS and CDR2 YYNGEE come from the germline V gene. Losses at the gene ends were 0 bases for V and 5 bases for J; bases not matched to a gene: 4. CDR3 in DNA: TGTGCCAGCAGCGTAGGACTAGCGGGACAGGACGAGCAGTACTTC. Translated, it gives CASSVGLAGQDEQYF. The complete variable domain, with remaining parts taken from reference TRBV9 and TRBJ2-7, reads DSGVTQTPKHLITATGQRVTLRCSPRSGDLSVYWYQQSLDQGLQFLIQYYNGEERAKGNILERFSAQQFPDLHSELNLSSLELGDSALYFCASSVGLAGQDEQYFGPGTRLTVT.

This clonotype was counted only a few times. The rearrangement links TRBV7-2 to TRBJ2-5; D perhaps matches TRBD1 (6 bases). V lost 5 bases, J lost 7 bases, and 20 bases lay in between. Germline V CDR1 and CDR2: SGHTA, FQGNSA. The CDR3 covers 15 residues. CDR3 DNA sequence: TGTGCCAGCAGCCGAGCCAGCAGGGGACCGGGGACCCAGTACTTC. Translating it yields CASSRASRGPGTQYF.

The rearrangement joins TRBV4-2 to TRBJ2-5; TRBD1 matches 12 bases. The CDR3 is made up of 19 amino acids. Trimming took 2 bases from V and 4 from J; bases not matched to a gene: 14. The germline CDR1 and CDR2 sequences are LGHNA and YNFKEQ. In DNA, the CDR3 is TGTGCCAGCAGCCAACTGATGGGGGGGACAGGGGGCGGCGGAGAGACCCAGTACTTC. Translated, it gives CASSQLMGGTGGGGETQYF.

This clonotype was detected a few times. The chain joins TRBV29-1 to TRBJ1-1, with D unresolved. Germline lookup yields CDR1 SQVTM and CDR2 ANQGSEA. Trimming removed 2 bases at V and 0 bases at J, with 7 bases between. CDR3 length: 13 residues. The CDR3 reads CSVELGMNTEAFF. DNA of the CDR3: TGCAGCGTTGAACTGGGAATGAACACTGAAGCTTTCTTT.

This sequence joins TRBV19 and TRBJ2-1, with 8 bases aligning to TRBD2. CDR1 is LNHDA and CDR2 is SQIVND in the germline V gene (reference sequence). The CDR3 loop spans 16 amino acids. The V and J ends lost 5 bases and 0 bases, in that order; junction bases with no gene match: 6. CDR3 amino acids: CASSAVAGNSYNEQFF. The CDR3 DNA sequence: TGTGCCAGTAGTGCTGTAGCGGGAAACTCCTACAATGAGCAGTTCTTC. Drawing the rest from reference TRBV19 and TRBJ2-1, the complete variable domain is DGGITQSPKYLFRKEGQNVTLSCEQNLNHDAMYWYRQDPGQGLRLIYYSQIVNDFQKGDIAEGYSVSREKKESFPLTVTSAQKNPTAFYLCASSAVAGNSYNEQFFGPGTRLTVL.

This clonotype was counted only a few times. This chain connects TRBV24-1 to TRBJ2-1, with 8 bases matching TRBD2. The V gene end was trimmed by 3 bases and the J gene end by 0 bases; junction bases not matched to a gene: 6. This CDR3 has 17 residues. The germline CDR1 and CDR2 sequences are KGHDR and SFDVKD. The CDR3 nucleotides read TGTGCCACCAGTGATACTACCGGGACTAGCTCCTACAATGAGCAGTTCTTC. It encodes CATSDTTGTSSYNEQFF.

CDR3 loop: CSARDATSGSDTQYF. The CDR3 nucleotides read TGCAGTGCTAGAGATGCAACTAGCGGATCAGATACGCAGTATTTT. This sequence joins TRBV20-1 and TRBJ2-3; 8 bases line up with TRBD2. V shed 0 bases and J 4 bases; nucleotides not matched to a gene: 6. Per the germline V gene, CDR1 is DFQATT and CDR2 is SNEGSKA (reference sequence). The CDR3 sequence is 15 residues long.

V usage is TRBV20-1 and J usage is TRBJ2-5; 7 bases align to TRBD1. V was clipped by 6 bases and J by 4 bases; unmatched bases: 5. CDR1 is DFQATT, CDR2 SNEGSKA, per germline (reference sequence). This CDR3 spans 12 amino acids. CDR3 protein: CSAMDRRETQYF. DNA for the CDR3: TGCAGTGCAATGGACAGGAGAGAGACCCAGTACTTC.

The chain uses TRBV28 and TRBJ1-2; D remains unclear. V was trimmed by 7 bases and J by 10 bases, leaving 22 bases between them. Germline V CDR1 and CDR2: MDHEN, SYDVKM. The CDR3 covers 14 residues. The CDR3 DNA sequence: TGTGCCAGCACCTCCCCGGAGGGAATTAACGACTACACCTTC. As protein: CASTSPEGINDYTF.